The T cell receptor (beta chain) described here comes from a study of human T cells and chemical hapten exposure. Overall study: Weekly scalp doses of diphenylcyclopropenone were given to patients during the approximately 23-week study. The study enrolled mostly female patients with alopecia areata, totalis or universalis.

The CDR3 runs 16 residues. CDR1 is LNHDA and CDR2 is SQIVND in the germline V gene (reference sequence). V was pared by 8 bases and J by 2 bases, with 19 bases between. The time point is: patch test 1, 2 weeks after DPC sensitization. As for treatment: therapeutic diphenylcyclopropenone sensitization with weekly scalp DPC. This clonotype has a handful of counts. Its antigen is not identified. Overall study results and limits: Having alopecia, the donors may differ immunologically from healthy people.

MiXCR was run by TCRdb on the RACE reads, yielding one entry per CDR3 protein. The table has about 120,000 distinct CDR3 sequences, roughly an eighth seen once. The sample consisted of whole blood, taken in connection with sensitization to the hapten diphenylcyclopropenone (DPC). The rearrangement links TRBV19 to TRBJ1-5; D not certain. The TCR comes from a woman aged 50 to 60 with alopecia areata. Some clones in this sample may be carry-over from other donors' samples. The CDR3 loop reads CASVRYGSGRNQPQHF. CDR3 sequence (DNA): TGTGCCAGTGTCCGCTATGGGTCCGGCCGCAATCAGCCCCAGCATTTT.